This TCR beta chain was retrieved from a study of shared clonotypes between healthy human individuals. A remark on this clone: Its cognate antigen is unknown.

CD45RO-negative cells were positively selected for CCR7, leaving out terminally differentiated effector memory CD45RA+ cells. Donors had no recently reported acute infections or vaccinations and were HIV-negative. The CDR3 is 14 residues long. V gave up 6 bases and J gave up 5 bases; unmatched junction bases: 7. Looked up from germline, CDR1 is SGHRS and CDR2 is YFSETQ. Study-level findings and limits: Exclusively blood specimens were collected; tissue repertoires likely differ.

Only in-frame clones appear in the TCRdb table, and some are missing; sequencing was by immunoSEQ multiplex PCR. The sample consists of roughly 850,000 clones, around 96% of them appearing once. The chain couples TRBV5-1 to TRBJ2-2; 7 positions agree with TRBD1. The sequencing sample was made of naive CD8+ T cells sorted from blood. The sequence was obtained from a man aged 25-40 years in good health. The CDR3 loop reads CASKIDRATGELFF. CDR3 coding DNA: TGCGCCAGCAAAATTGACAGGGCAACCGGGGAGCTGTTTTTT. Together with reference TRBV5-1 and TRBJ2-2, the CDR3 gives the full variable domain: KAGVTQTPRYLIKTRGQQVTLSCSPISGHRSVSWYQQTPGQGLQFLFEYFSETQRNKGNFPGRFSGRQFSNSRSEMNVSTLELGDSALYLCASKIDRATGELFFGEGSRLTVL.